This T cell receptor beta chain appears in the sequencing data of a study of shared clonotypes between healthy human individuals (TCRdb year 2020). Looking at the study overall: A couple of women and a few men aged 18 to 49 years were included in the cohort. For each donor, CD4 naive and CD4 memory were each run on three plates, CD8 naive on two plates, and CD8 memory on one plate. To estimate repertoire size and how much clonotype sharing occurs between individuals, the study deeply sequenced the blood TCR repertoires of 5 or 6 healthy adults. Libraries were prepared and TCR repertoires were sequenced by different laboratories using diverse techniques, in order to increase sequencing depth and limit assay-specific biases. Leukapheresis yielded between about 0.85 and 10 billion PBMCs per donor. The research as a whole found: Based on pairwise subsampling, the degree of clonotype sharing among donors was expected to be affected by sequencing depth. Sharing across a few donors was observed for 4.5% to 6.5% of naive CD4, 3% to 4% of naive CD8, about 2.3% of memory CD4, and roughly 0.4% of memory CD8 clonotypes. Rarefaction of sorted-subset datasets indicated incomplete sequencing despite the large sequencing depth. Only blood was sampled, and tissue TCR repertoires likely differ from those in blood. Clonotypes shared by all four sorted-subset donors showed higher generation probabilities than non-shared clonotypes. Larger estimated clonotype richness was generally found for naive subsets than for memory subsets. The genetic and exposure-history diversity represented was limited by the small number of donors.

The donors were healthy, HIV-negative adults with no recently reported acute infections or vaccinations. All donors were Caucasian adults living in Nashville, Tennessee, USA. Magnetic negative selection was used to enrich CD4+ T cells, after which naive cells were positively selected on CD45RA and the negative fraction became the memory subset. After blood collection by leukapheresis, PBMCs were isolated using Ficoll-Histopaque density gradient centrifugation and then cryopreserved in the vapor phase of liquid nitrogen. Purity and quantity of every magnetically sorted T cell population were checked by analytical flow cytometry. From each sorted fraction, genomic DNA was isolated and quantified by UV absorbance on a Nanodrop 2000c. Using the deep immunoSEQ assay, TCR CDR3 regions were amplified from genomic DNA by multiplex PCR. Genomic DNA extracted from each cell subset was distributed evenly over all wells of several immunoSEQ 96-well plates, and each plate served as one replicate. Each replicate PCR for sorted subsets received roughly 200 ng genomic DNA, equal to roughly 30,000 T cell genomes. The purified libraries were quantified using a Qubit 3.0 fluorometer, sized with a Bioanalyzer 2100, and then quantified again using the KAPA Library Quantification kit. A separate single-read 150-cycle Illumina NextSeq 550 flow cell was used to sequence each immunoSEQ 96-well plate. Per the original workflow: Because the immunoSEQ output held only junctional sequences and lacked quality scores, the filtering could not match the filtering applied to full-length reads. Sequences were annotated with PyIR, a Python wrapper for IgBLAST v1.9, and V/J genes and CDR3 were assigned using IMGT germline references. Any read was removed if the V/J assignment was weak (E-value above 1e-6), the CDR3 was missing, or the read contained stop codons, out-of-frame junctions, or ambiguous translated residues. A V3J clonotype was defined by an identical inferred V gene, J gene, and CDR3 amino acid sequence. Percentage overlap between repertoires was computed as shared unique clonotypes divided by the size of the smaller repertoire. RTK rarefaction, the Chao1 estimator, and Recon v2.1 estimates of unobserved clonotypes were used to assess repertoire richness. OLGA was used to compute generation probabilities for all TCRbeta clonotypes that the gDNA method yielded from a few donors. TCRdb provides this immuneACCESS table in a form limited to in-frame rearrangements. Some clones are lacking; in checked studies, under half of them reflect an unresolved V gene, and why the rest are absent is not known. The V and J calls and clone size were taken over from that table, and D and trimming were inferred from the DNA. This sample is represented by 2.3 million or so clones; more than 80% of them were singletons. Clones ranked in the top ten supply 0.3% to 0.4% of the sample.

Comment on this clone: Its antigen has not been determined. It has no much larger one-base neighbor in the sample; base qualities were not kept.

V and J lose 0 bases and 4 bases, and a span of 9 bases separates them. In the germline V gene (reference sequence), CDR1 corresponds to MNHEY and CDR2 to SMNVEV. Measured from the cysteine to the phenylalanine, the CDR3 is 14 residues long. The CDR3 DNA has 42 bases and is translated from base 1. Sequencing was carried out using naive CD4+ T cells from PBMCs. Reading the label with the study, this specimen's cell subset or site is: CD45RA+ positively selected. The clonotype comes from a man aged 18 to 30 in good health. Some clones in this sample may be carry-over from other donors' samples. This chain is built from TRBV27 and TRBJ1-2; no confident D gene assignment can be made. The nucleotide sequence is TGTGCCAGCAGTTTATCAGCGGGGTTCTATGGCTACACCTTC. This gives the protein CASSLSAGFYGYTF.